The clone carrying this T cell receptor beta chain appeared many times. No antigen is known for it. The sample belongs to a study of identical twins. Study results and caveats: With beta out-of-frame sequences, excess sharing by twins was weaker.

This CDR3 is built from 14 residues. CDR1 is MGHRA, CDR2 YSYEKL, per germline. V lost 6 bases and J 5 bases, leaving 16 bases between the germline ends. TCRdb ran MiXCR on the 5' RACE reads and lists one entry per CDR3 protein. The table has 350,000 or so distinct CDR3 sequences, 9% to 15% seen once. These data were also filed under a second study, of yellow fever vaccine responses in identical twins.

The receptor's source is a woman under 30 in good health. The sample taken for sequencing was CD8+ T cells sorted from blood. The chain is built from TRBV4-1 and TRBJ1-1; D may be TRBD1 (5 bases). Here the CDR3 DNA reads TGCGCCAGCAGGGGGGAATGGCCGGGGACTGAAGCTTTCTTT. The encoded protein is CASRGEWPGTEAFF.